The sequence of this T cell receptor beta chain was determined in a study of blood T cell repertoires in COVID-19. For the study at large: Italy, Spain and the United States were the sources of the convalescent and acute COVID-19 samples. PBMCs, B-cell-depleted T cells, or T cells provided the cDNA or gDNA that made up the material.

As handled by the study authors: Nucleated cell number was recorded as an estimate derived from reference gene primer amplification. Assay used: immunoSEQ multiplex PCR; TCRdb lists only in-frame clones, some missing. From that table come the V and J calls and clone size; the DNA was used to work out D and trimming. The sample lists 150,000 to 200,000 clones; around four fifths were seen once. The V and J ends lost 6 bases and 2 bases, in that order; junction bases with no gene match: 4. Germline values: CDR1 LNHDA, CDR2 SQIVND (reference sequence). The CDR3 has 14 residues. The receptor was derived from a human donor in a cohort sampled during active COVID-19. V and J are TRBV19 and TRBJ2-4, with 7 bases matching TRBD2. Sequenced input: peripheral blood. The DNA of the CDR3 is TGTGCCAGTAGCGGGGAGGGGCCCAAAAACATTCAGTACTTC. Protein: CASSGEGPKNIQYF.